This TCR beta chain originates from a study of T-cell memory formation after mild COVID-19. This clonotype came up a few times. Its target is unknown. Study-level results: Researchers report contracting CD4+ clones mostly in CM and EM, with CD8+ clones in EMRA. Clones shrinking from day 15 to 85 showed even CD4/CD8 mixes; later expanders tilted CD4+. Pre-infection memory already had some responding clones, implying cross-reactive memory joined.

Researchers used 5'RACE with constant-segment primers to make TCR alpha and TCR beta cDNA libraries that carry sample barcodes and UMIs. TCRdb independently ran MiXCR on the 5' RACE reads; one entry per CDR3 protein. This sample has 89,000 or so distinct CDR3 sequences, with 9.5% to 15% found just once. Material: PBMCs or a T cell subset sorted from them (not recorded which). The TCR was taken from a young man who had mild COVID-19 (a few samples of this study predate the infection). Cell type and time point are not known.

CDR3 DNA: TGTGCCAGCAGCCCCGAAGGGGTAGGTTCTGAAGCTTTCTTT. It translates to CASSPEGVGSEAFF. J is TRBJ1-1 and V is TRBV7-9; TRBD1 is a possible D gene (5 bases). Trimming left V 5 bases short and J 6 bases short, with 16 bases between. The CDR3 totals 14 residues. CDR1 is SEHNR, CDR2 FQNEAQ, per germline (reference sequence).